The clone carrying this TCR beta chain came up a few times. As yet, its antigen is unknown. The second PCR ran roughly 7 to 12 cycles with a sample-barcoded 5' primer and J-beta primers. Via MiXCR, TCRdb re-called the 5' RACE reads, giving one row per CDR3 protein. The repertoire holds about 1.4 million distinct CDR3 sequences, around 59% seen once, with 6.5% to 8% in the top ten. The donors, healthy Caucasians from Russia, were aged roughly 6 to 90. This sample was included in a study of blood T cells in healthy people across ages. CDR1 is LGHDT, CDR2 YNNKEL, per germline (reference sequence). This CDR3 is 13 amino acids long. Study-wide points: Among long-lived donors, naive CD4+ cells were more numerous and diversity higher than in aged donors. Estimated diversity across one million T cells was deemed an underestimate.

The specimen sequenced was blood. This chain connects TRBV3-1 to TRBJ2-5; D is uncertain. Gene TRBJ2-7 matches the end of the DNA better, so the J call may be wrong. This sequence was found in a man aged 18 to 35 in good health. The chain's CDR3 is CASSPNEADEQYF. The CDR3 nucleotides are TGTGCCAGCAGCCCCAATGAGGCGGACGAGCAGTACTTC.